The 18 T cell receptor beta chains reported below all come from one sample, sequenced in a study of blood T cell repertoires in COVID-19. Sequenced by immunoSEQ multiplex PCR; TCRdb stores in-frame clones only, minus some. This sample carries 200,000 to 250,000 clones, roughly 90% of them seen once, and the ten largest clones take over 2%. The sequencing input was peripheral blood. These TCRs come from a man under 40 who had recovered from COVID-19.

CDR3 sequence: CSVLYDRATEAFF. For the CDR3, the DNA is TGCAGCGTTTTATATGACAGGGCAACTGAAGCTTTCTTT. This sequence joins TRBV29-1 and TRBJ1-1, with 7 bases fitting TRBD1. The trim removed 5 bases at V and 5 bases at J, leaving 8 bases unmatched. The CDR3 loop spans 13 amino acids. Per germline, CDR1 SQVTM and CDR2 ANQGSEA.

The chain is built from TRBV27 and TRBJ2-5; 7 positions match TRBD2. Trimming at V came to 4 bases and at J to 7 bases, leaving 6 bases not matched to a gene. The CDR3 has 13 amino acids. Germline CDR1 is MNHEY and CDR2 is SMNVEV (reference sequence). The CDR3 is CASSSGRGRTQYF. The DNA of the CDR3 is TGTGCCAGCAGTTCTGGGCGGGGGAGGACCCAGTACTTC.

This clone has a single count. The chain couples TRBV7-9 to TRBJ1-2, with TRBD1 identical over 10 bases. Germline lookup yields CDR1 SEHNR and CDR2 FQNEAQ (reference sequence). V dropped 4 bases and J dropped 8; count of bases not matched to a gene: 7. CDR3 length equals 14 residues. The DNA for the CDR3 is TGTGCCAGCAGCTCGAGACAGGGGGCTCAAGGCTACACCTTC. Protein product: CASSSRQGAQGYTF.

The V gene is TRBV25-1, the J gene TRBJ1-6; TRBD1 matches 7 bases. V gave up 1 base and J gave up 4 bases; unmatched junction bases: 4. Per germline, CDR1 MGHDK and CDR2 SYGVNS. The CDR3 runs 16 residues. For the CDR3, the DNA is TGTGCCAGCAGTGAATTGACAGGGAGTTATAATTCACCCCTCCACTTT. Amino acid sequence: CASSELTGSYNSPLHF.

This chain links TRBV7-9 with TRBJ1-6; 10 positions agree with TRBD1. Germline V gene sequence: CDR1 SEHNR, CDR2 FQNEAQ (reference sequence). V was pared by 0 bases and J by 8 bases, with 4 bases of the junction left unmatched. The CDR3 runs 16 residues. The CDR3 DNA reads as TGTGCCAGCAGCTTAGCAGGACAGGGGGTATATTCACCCCTCCACTTT. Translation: CASSLAGQGVYSPLHF.

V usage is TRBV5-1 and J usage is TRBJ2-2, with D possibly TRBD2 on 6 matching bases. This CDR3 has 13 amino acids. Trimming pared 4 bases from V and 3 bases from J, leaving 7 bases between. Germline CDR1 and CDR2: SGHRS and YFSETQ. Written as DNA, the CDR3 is TGCGCCAGCAGCCCGGGGGACACCGGGGAGCTGTTTTTT. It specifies CASSPGDTGELFF.

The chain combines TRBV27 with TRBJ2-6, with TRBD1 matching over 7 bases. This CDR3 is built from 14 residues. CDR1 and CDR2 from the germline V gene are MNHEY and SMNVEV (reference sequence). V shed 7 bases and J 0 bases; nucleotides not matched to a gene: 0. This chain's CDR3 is CASTGGSGANVLTF. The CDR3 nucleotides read TGTGCCAGCACAGGGGGCTCTGGGGCCAACGTCCTGACTTTC.

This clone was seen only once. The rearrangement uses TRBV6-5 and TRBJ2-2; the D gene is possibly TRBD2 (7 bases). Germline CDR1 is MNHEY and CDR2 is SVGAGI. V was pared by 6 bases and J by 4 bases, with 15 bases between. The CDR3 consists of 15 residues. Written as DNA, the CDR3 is TGTGCCAGCAGGGGGAGGGGGGGGAGCACCGGGGAGCTGTTTTTT. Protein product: CASRGRGGSTGELFF.

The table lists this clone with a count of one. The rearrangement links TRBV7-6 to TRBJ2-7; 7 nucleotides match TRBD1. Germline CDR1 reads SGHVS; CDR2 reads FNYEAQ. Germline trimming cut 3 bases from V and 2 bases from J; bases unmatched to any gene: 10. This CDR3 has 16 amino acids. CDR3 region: CASSLEQGRFTYEQYF. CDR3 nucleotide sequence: TGTGCCAGCAGCTTGGAACAGGGGCGTTTCACCTACGAGCAGTACTTC.

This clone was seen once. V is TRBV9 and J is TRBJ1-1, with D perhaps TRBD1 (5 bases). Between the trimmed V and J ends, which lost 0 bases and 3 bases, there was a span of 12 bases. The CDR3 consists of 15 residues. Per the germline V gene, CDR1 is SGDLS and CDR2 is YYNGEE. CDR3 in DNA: TGTGCCAGCAGCGTAGAAGGGGCGACGGACACTGAAGCTTTCTTT. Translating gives CASSVEGATDTEAFF.

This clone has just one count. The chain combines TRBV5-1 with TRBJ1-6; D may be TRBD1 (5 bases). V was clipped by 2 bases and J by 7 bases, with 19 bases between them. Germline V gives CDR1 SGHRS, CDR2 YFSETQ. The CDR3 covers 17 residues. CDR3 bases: TGCGCCAGCAGCTTCCTAGAGGGAGGGGAGGGCAATTCACCCCTCCACTTT. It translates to CASSFLEGGEGNSPLHF.

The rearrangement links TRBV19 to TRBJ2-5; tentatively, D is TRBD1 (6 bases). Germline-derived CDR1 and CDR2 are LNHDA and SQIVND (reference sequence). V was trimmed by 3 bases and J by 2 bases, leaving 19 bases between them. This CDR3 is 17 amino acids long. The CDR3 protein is CASSIRGTLTLQETQYF. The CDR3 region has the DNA TGTGCCAGTAGTATCAGAGGGACACTTACCCTACAAGAGACCCAGTACTTC.

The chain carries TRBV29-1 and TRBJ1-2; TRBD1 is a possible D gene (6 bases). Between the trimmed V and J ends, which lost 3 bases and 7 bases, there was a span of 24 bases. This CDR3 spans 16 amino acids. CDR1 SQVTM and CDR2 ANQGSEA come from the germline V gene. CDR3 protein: CSVDITGTGGSIGYTF. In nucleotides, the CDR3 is TGCAGCGTTGATATAACAGGGACGGGGGGGTCTATTGGCTACACCTTC.

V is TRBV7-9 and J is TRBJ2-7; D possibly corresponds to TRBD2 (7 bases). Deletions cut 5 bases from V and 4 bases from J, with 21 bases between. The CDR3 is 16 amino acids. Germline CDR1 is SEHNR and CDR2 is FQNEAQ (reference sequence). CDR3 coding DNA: TGTGCCAGCAGCATAAGCTGGCGGGGGCCATTTTACGAGCAGTACTTC. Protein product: CASSISWRGPFYEQYF. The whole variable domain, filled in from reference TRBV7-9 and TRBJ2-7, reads DTGVSQNPRHKITKRGQNVTFRCDPISEHNRLYWYRQTLGQGPEFLTYFQNEAQLEKSRLLSDRFSAERPKGSFSTLEIQRTEQGDSAMYLCASSISWRGPFYEQYFGPGTRLTVT.

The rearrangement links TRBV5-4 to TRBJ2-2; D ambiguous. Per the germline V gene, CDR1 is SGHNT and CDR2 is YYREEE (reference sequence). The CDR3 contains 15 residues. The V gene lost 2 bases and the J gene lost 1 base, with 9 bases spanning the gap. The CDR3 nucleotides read TGTGCCAGCAGCTTACGAAGGAGGAACACCGGGGAGCTGTTTTTT. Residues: CASSLRRRNTGELFF.

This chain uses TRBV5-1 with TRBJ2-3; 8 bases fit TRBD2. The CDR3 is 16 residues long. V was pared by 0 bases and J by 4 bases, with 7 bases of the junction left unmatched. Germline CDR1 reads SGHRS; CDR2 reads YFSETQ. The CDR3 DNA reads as TGCGCCAGCAGCTTGGTTCCCGTGACTAGCGCAGATACGCAGTATTTT. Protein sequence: CASSLVPVTSADTQYF.

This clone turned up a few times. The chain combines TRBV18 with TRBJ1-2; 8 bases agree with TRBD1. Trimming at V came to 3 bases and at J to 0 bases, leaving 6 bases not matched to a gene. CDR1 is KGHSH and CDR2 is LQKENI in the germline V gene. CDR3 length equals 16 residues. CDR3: CASSPRGQGANYGYTF. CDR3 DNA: TGTGCCAGCTCACCCCGCGGACAGGGAGCTAACTATGGCTACACCTTC.

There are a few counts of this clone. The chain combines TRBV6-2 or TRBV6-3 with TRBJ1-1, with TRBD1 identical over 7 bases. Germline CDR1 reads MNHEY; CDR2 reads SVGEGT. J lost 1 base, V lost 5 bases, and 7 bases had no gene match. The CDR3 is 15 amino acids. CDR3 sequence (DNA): TGTGCCAGCAGTCCCGGACAGGCCAGGAACACTGAAGCTTTCTTT. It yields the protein CASSPGQARNTEAFF.